Each of the 14 T cell receptor beta chains below was sequenced from the same sample in a study of T cell responses to AZD1222 COVID-19 vaccine. Libraries were prepared by immunoSEQ multiplex PCR; TCRdb keeps only in-frame clonotypes and omits some of them. The sample comprises about 100,000 clones, around 87% of which are singletons, and about a tenth rests with the top ten. This specimen was peripheral blood, taken 28 days after the second AZD1222 dose. The source is an adult who received the AZD1222 COVID-19 vaccine.

The rearrangement joins TRBV5-4 to TRBJ2-7; 8 positions match TRBD1. This CDR3 has 13 amino acids. Germline V gene lookup returns CDR1 SGHNT and CDR2 YYREEE (reference sequence). V shed 4 bases and J 5 bases; nucleotides not matched to a gene: 5. The CDR3 DNA follows: TGTGCCAGCAGCCAGGACAGGGATGACGAGCAGTACTTC. Encoded protein: CASSQDRDDEQYF.

This chain joins TRBV7-9 and TRBJ1-5; D not resolved. V was shortened by 2 bases and J by 3 bases, with 2 bases between the two germline ends. Germline V CDR1 and CDR2: SEHNR, FQNEAQ (reference sequence). The CDR3 loop spans 12 amino acids. The CDR3 DNA sequence: TGTGCCAGCAGCTTACCCAATCAGCCCCAGCATTTT. This sequence encodes CASSLPNQPQHF.

The chain links TRBV27 to TRBJ2-7; maybe TRBD1 (6 bases). Trimming pared 5 bases from V and 3 bases from J, leaving 17 bases between. Germline values: CDR1 MNHEY, CDR2 SMNVEV (reference sequence). The CDR3 sequence is 15 residues long. CDR3 residues: CASSPGQGRSYEQYF. CDR3 in DNA: TGTGCCAGCAGTCCCGGGCAGGGGAGAAGCTACGAGCAGTACTTC.

The rearrangement uses TRBV2 and TRBJ2-5, with 9 nucleotides matching TRBD2. The CDR3 totals 15 residues. V was pared by 1 base and J by 4 bases, with 4 bases of the junction left unmatched. The germline gives CDR1 SNHLY, CDR2 FYNNEI. CDR3 coding DNA: TGTGCCAGCAGTGAAGAGCGGGGGGCAGGAGAGACCCAGTACTTC. Translated: CASSEERGAGETQYF.

V is TRBV7-2 and J is TRBJ1-5, with no clear D. Trimming took off 1 base at V and 8 bases at J, with 15 bases between the two ends. The CDR3 is 15 residues long. In germline, CDR1 is SGHTA, CDR2 FQGNSA. CDR3 DNA sequence: TGTGCCAGCAGCTTAGGTGGTGATAGGGAAAAGCCCCAGCATTTT. It codes for CASSLGGDREKPQHF. Combining the CDR3 with reference TRBV7-2 and TRBJ1-5 gives the whole variable domain GAGVSQSPSNKVTEKGKDVELRCDPISGHTALYWYRQSLGQGLEFLIYFQGNSAPDKSGLPSDRFSAERTGGSVSTLTIQRTQQEDSAVYLCASSLGGDREKPQHFGDGTRLSIL.

This clone was seen a single time. The chain has TRBV10-3 and TRBJ1-1; TRBD1 aligns across 9 bases. The V segment lost 4 bases and the J segment 3 bases; nucleotides outside the gene matches: 3. Looked up from germline, CDR1 is ENHRY and CDR2 is SYGVKD. The CDR3 contains 14 residues. This CDR3 is CAISATGGDTEAFF. The CDR3 nucleotides read TGTGCCATCAGTGCGACAGGGGGGGACACTGAAGCTTTCTTT.

The chain uses TRBV7-9 and TRBJ1-2, with D perhaps matching TRBD1 (5 bases). The CDR3 runs to 13 residues. The V end lost 5 bases, the J end lost 1 base, and 8 bases lay between the germline ends. The germline V gene encodes CDR1 SEHNR and CDR2 FQNEAQ (reference sequence). The DNA for the CDR3 is TGTGCCAGCAGCGCAGGGATTAACTATGGCTACACCTTC. It translates to CASSAGINYGYTF.

The V and J genes are TRBV5-6 and TRBJ2-5, with TRBD2 identical over 12 bases. CDR3 length equals 15 residues. The J segment lost 4 bases and the V segment lost 3 bases, leaving 4 bases of the junction unmatched. The germline CDR1 and CDR2 sequences are SGHDT and YYEEEE. The CDR3, as DNA: TGTGCCAGCAGCTCGCTAGCGGGGGGGCTAGAGACCCAGTACTTC. Amino acid sequence: CASSSLAGGLETQYF.

This CDR3 reads CASSITGSHQPQHF. As DNA, the CDR3 is TGTGCCAGTAGTATAACAGGGAGCCATCAGCCCCAGCATTTT. This chain uses TRBV19 with TRBJ1-5; D might be TRBD1 (6 bases). Trimming pared 2 bases from V and 5 bases from J, leaving 10 bases between. This CDR3 region has 14 residues. Germline values: CDR1 LNHDA, CDR2 SQIVND (reference sequence). Supplemented by reference TRBV19 and TRBJ1-5, the full variable domain reads DGGITQSPKYLFRKEGQNVTLSCEQNLNHDAMYWYRQDPGQGLRLIYYSQIVNDFQKGDIAEGYSVSREKKESFPLTVTSAQKNPTAFYLCASSITGSHQPQHFGDGTRLSIL.

This rearrangement joins TRBV12-3 or TRBV12-4 to TRBJ1-5; D perhaps matches TRBD1 (6 bases). This CDR3 is built from 13 residues. V was pared by 5 bases and J by 4 bases, with 9 bases between. CDR3 protein: CASSRQENQPQHF. The CDR3 DNA reads TGTGCCAGCAGTCGACAGGAAAATCAGCCCCAGCATTTT.

This sequence joins TRBV28 and TRBJ2-7; D tentatively fits TRBD1 or TRBD2 (7 bases each). The CDR3 loop spans 15 amino acids. Looked up from germline, CDR1 is MDHEN and CDR2 is SYDVKM. Between the trimmed V and J ends, which lost 5 bases and 2 bases, there was a span of 16 bases. As DNA, the CDR3 is TGTGCCAGCAGTGGAACCAGGGGGACTACCTACGAGCAGTACTTC. This translates into CASSGTRGTTYEQYF.

The chain joins TRBV10-3 to TRBJ2-3, with 8 bases matching TRBD2. This CDR3 is 17 amino acids long. CDR1 and CDR2 (germline): ENHRY, SYGVKD. V was clipped by 4 bases and J by 1 base; unmatched bases: 10. In DNA form, the CDR3 reads TGTGCCATCAGTGGGATGGCGGGAGGAAAGGGCACAGATACGCAGTATTTT. Encoded protein: CAISGMAGGKGTDTQYF.

The chain joins TRBV23-1 to TRBJ2-2, with D possibly TRBD1 on 5 matching bases. TRBV23-1 is identified as an open reading frame with a role that is uncertain. This CDR3 spans 18 amino acids. V lost 2 bases and J lost 0, with 16 bases in between. The chain's CDR3 is CASSQMREETANTGELFF. CDR3 sequence (DNA): TGCGCCAGCAGTCAAATGAGAGAGGAGACAGCGAACACCGGGGAGCTGTTTTTT.

The chain joins TRBV7-3 to TRBJ2-7; 7 bases are a match to TRBD2. Trimming cost V 4 bases and J 9 bases; bases outside gene matches: 9. Per the germline V gene, CDR1 is SGHTA and CDR2 is FQGTGA. The CDR3 spans 13 residues. The CDR3 bases are TGTGCCAGCAGCTCCGACTCTAGCGGCGTGCAGTACTTC. Translation gives CASSSDSSGVQYF. The complete variable domain, with remaining parts taken from reference TRBV7-3 and TRBJ2-7, reads GAGVSQTPSNKVTEKGKYVELRCDPISGHTALYWYRQSLGQGPEFLIYFQGTGAADDSGLPNDRFFAVRPEGSVSTLKIQRTERGDSAVYLCASSSDSSGVQYFGPGTRLTVT.